Presented here are 5 T cell receptor beta chains from one specimen sequenced in a study of beta chain features in type 1 diabetes. Every isolated RNA sample was fully reverse transcribed, so sequencing captured expressed TCRB transcripts. TCRdb's copy holds only in-frame clones and misses some; the assay was immunoSEQ multiplex PCR. The sample comprises about 930,000 clones, about a sixth of which are singletons, and about 0.025% rests with the top ten. Input material: naive CD4+ T cells from blood. Receptors originate from a woman between 18 and 29 years old in good health.

This clone was detected only a few times. V usage is TRBV20-1 and J usage is TRBJ2-1; D is uncertain. Trimming cost V 3 bases and J 9 bases, with 9 bases left between them. The CDR3 is 11 amino acids. Germline CDR1 and CDR2: DFQATT and SNEGSKA (reference sequence). DNA of the CDR3: TGCAGTGCTAGGAGTGGGGTTGAGCAGTTCTTC. Translated: CSARSGVEQFF.

This clone was found a few times. The rearrangement joins TRBV28 to TRBJ2-7; the D gene is possibly TRBD2 (5 bases). Deletions cut 7 bases from V and 4 bases from J, with 23 bases between. Looked up from germline, CDR1 is MDHEN and CDR2 is SYDVKM. The length of the CDR3 is 16 residues. The CDR3 sequence: CASTRRLGLSSYEQYF. The CDR3 DNA follows: TGTGCCAGCACTCGACGGCTCGGACTCTCGAGTTACGAGCAGTACTTC.

This clone was seen only once. This rearrangement joins TRBV6-1 to TRBJ1-5; D unclear. Germline-derived CDR1 and CDR2 are MNHNS and SASEGT. The V end was cut by 5 bases, the J end by 10 bases, with 12 bases between. CDR3 size: 12 residues. The CDR3 DNA reads as TGTGCCAGCAGTTGGAGTGGAGGACCCCAGCATTTT. The encoded protein is CASSWSGGPQHF.

This clone was counted between two and nine times. V usage is TRBV7-9 and J usage is TRBJ2-1; TRBD1 is a possible D gene (5 bases). Trimming pared 5 bases from V and 1 base from J, leaving 12 bases between. The CDR3 contains 15 residues. CDR1 and CDR2 from the germline V gene are SEHNR and FQNEAQ (reference sequence). CDR3 DNA: TGTGCCAGCAGCCCCAGGGCGGCTTCCTACAATGAGCAGTTCTTC. It encodes CASSPRAASYNEQFF.

This clone was recorded a few times. The rearrangement uses TRBV4-2 and TRBJ1-5; 8 positions agree with TRBD1. With 4 bases clipped from V and 6 bases from J, the junction kept 5 bases outside the gene matches. This CDR3 has 14 amino acids. Germline lookup yields CDR1 LGHNA and CDR2 YNFKEQ. CDR3 nucleotide sequence: TGTGCCAGCAGCCCCCGACAGGGGAGTCAGCCCCAGCATTTT. It is translated as CASSPRQGSQPQHF.